A selection of T cell receptor beta chains follows, all from one sample in a study of shared clonotypes between healthy human individuals. The assay was immunoSEQ multiplex PCR, and TCRdb's table has in-frame clones only and misses some. The table has millions of clones, 90% to 95% seen once. The sequencing input was naive CD4+ T cells sorted from blood. All receptors derive from a man aged 18 to 30 in good health. Each CDR3 is given with its conserved first and last residue. The order of the fields is clone size, J gene, D gene, V gene, CDR3 protein, CDR3 DNA. D genes are given only for firm matches. Expanded clones are given a class, and other clones once, few, many or no size at all.

NA,TRBJ2-7,TRBD2,TRBV7-2,CASSSFGGGGEQYF,TGTGCCAGCAGTTCCTTCGGCGGGGGGGGCGAGCAGTACTTC
NA,TRBJ1-2,NA,TRBV7-9,CASSLVVAGQPYGYTF,TGTGCCAGCAGCTTAGTTGTGGCAGGGCAGCCCTATGGCTACACCTTC
NA,TRBJ2-7,NA,TRBV28,CASSSRSEQYF,TGTGCCAGCTCGAGTCGTAGCGAGCAGTACTTC
NA,TRBJ1-1,NA,TRBV5-1,CASSLEGLPNTEAFF,TGCGCCAGCAGCTTGGAGGGGCTTCCGAACACTGAAGCTTTCTTT
NA,TRBJ2-1,TRBD2,TRBV30,CAWSVAPSGSTQGSYNEQFF,TGTGCCTGGAGTGTAGCCCCTAGCGGGAGTACCCAAGGCTCCTACAATGAGCAGTTCTTC
NA,TRBJ2-7,TRBD2,TRBV27,CASSSAGGPYEQYF,TGTGCCAGCAGTTCGGCGGGAGGGCCGTACGAGCAGTACTTC
NA,TRBJ1-2,NA,TRBV2,CASRTRETNYGYTF,TGTGCCAGCAGGACCAGGGAAACTAACTATGGCTACACCTTC
NA,TRBJ2-7,TRBD1,TRBV11-3,CASSRDSSSYEQYF,TGTGCCAGCAGCCGGGACAGCTCCTCCTACGAGCAGTACTTC
once,TRBJ2-1,TRBD2,TRBV6-6,CASSFRLAGGNEQFF,TGTGCCAGCAGTTTCCGACTAGCGGGGGGCAATGAGCAGTTCTTC
NA,TRBJ1-1,NA,TRBV6-5,CASSYKLEAFF,TGTGCCAGCAGTTACAAGCTCGAAGCTTTCTTT
few,TRBJ1-3,NA,TRBV10-3,CAMGRGDTIYF,TGTGCCATGGGGAGGGGAGACACCATATATTTT
NA,TRBJ1-1,NA,TRBV28,CASSLGRGGGNTEAFF,TGTGCCAGCAGTTTAGGTAGGGGAGGAGGGAACACTGAAGCTTTCTTT
NA,TRBJ1-6,NA,TRBV6-1,CASSTGHKDNSPLHF,TGTGCCAGCAGTACAGGGCATAAGGATAATTCACCCCTCCACTTT
NA,TRBJ1-2,TRBD1,TRBV19,CASSRGPSSGYTF,TGTGCCAGTTCCAGGGGGCCATCGAGCGGCTACACCTTC
once,TRBJ2-5,TRBD2,TRBV5-4,CATGESGGAKTQYF,TGTGCCACCGGGGAAAGCGGGGGGGCGAAGACCCAGTACTTC
NA,TRBJ1-1,NA,TRBV7-9,CASSFAGNTEAFF,TGTGCCAGCAGCTTCGCCGGGAACACTGAAGCTTTCTTT
NA,TRBJ2-7,TRBD1,TRBV18,CASSLDRGRAYEQYF,TGTGCCAGCTCGCTTGACAGGGGCAGAGCCTACGAGCAGTACTTC
NA,TRBJ2-7,NA,TRBV19,CASSIRGLKDRAYEQYF,TGTGCCAGTAGTATACGGGGGCTAAAAGATAGGGCCTACGAGCAGTACTTC
NA,TRBJ1-2,TRBD1,TRBV15,CATSPGQNYGYTF,TGTGCCACCAGCCCGGGACAGAACTATGGCTACACCTTC
NA,TRBJ2-3,NA,TRBV9,CASSVRASTDTQYF,TGTGCCAGCAGCGTACGGGCTAGCACAGATACGCAGTATTTT
few,TRBJ1-1,NA,TRBV20-1,CSPLGNTEAFF,TGCAGTCCCCTGGGGAACACTGAAGCTTTCTTT
NA,TRBJ2-1,NA,TRBV5-1,CASSLGVQSSVDEQFF,TGCGCCAGCAGCTTGGGGGTGCAATCTAGCGTCGATGAGCAGTTCTTC
NA,TRBJ2-7,NA,TRBV2,CASLQGVDEQYF,TGTGCCAGTTTACAGGGAGTTGACGAGCAGTACTTC
few,TRBJ1-5,NA,TRBV2,CASSELGPQHF,TGTGCCAGCAGTGAGTTGGGGCCCCAGCATTTT
NA,TRBJ1-4,NA,TRBV5-4,CASSHGTATNEKLFF,TGTGCCAGCAGCCATGGGACCGCAACTAATGAAAAACTGTTTTTT
NA,TRBJ2-7,NA,TRBV27,CASSLTYGGAYEQYF,TGTGCCAGCAGTTTAACGTACGGAGGGGCGTACGAGCAGTACTTC
NA,TRBJ2-7,TRBD1,TRBV5-4,CASSLTGQGGYEQYF,TGTGCCAGCAGCTTGACGGGACAGGGAGGGTACGAGCAGTACTTC
NA,TRBJ2-3,NA,TRBV25-1,CASSESKVENTQYF,TGTGCCAGCAGTGAATCCAAAGTCGAGAATACGCAGTATTTT
NA,TRBJ1-5,NA,TRBV11-2,CASSFSEVNQPQHF,TGTGCCAGCAGCTTCTCAGAGGTCAATCAGCCCCAGCATTTT
NA,TRBJ1-4,NA,TRBV28,CASSLRTSPTNEKLFF,TGTGCCAGCAGTTTAAGGACATCTCCAACTAATGAAAAACTGTTTTTT
NA,TRBJ2-1,TRBD2,TRBV5-4,CASSLLTSGDNEQFF,TGTGCCAGCAGCCTTCTGACTAGCGGGGACAATGAGCAGTTCTTC
NA,TRBJ2-7,TRBD1,TRBV15,CATSRWTGYEQYF,TGTGCCACCAGCAGGTGGACAGGGTACGAGCAGTACTTC
NA,TRBJ2-7,NA,TRBV13,CASSLGRPTYEQYF,TGTGCCAGCAGCTTAGGTCGGCCGACTTACGAGCAGTACTTC
NA,TRBJ2-3,NA,TRBV28,CALGAGDKDTQYF,TGTGCCTTAGGGGCAGGGGACAAGGATACGCAGTATTTT
NA,TRBJ2-1,NA,TRBV27,CASSSQGPNEQFF,TGTGCCAGCAGTTCACAGGGCCCGAATGAGCAGTTCTTC
NA,TRBJ1-1,NA,TRBV7-9,CASSSDTFEAFF,TGTGCCAGCAGCTCCGACACCTTTGAAGCTTTCTTT
NA,TRBJ2-4,TRBD1,TRBV19,CASSIGTGRRNIQYF,TGTGCCAGTAGTATAGGGACAGGGCGGAGGAACATTCAGTACTTC
few,TRBJ1-5,NA,TRBV30,CAWSVGNGQPQHF,TGTGCCTGGAGTGTGGGGAATGGGCAGCCCCAGCATTTT
NA,TRBJ2-1,TRBD1,TRBV2,CASSEGLGQGASNEQFF,TGTGCCAGCAGTGAAGGATTAGGACAGGGGGCTTCGAATGAGCAGTTCTTC
NA,TRBJ2-7,TRBD2,TRBV11-2,CASSPQGASGSGDEQYF,TGTGCCAGCAGCCCACAAGGGGCTAGCGGGAGTGGCGACGAGCAGTACTTC
NA,TRBJ2-3,NA,TRBV27,CASSPYRGAGDTQYF,TGTGCCAGCAGTCCATACCGGGGGGCAGGAGATACGCAGTATTTT
NA,TRBJ1-3,NA,TRBV2,CASTGPGTGSSGNTIYF,TGTGCCAGCACGGGACCCGGGACCGGAAGCTCTGGAAACACCATATATTTT
NA,TRBJ2-7,TRBD1,TRBV11-2,CASSLGTGGTYEQYF,TGTGCCAGCAGCTTAGGGACAGGGGGCACCTACGAGCAGTACTTC
NA,TRBJ2-7,TRBD2,TRBV11-2,CASSSPALAGGAYEQYF,TGTGCCAGCAGCTCTCCCGCGCTGGCGGGAGGTGCCTACGAGCAGTACTTC
NA,TRBJ2-5,NA,TRBV10-3,CAISEPGGPQETQYF,TGTGCCATCAGTGAGCCGGGGGGCCCCCAAGAGACCCAGTACTTC
NA,TRBJ2-3,NA,TRBV9,CASSPNERTYSTDTQYF,TGTGCCAGCAGCCCCAATGAACGGACGTATAGCACAGATACGCAGTATTTT
NA,TRBJ1-2,NA,TRBV6-1,CASSEASSRGYGYTF,TGTGCCAGCAGTGAAGCATCGAGCAGGGGATATGGCTACACCTTC
once,TRBJ2-3,NA,TRBV6-4,CASSVGQSTDTQYF,TGTGCCAGCAGTGTCGGACAGAGCACAGATACGCAGTATTTT
NA,TRBJ1-1,NA,TRBV18,CASSVQGQTLPNTEAFF,TGTGCCAGCTCAGTACAGGGTCAAACCCTTCCGAACACTGAAGCTTTCTTT
NA,TRBJ1-3,NA,TRBV30,CAWSVSLGNTIYF,TGTGCCTGGAGTGTCAGTCTGGGAAACACCATATATTTT